This T cell receptor beta chain was found in a study of low-dose radiotherapy and immunotherapy resistance in tumors. The CDR3 consists of 11 residues. Time point defined: after trial treatment. Treatment defined: LDRT plus nivolumab, ipilimumab, low-dose cyclophosphamide and aspirin (RACIN trial). This clonotype was detected ten times or more. Primers targeting TRAV and TRBV primed first-strand cDNA, covering alpha and beta chains. Amplification, which lasted around 22 PCR cycles, used a constant-region primer and V-primer adapter to amplify TCRs. Via MiXCR, TCRdb re-called the reads, giving one row per CDR3 protein. The sample lists 30,000 to 40,000 distinct CDR3 sequences; less than 25% were seen once.

The source was PBMCs, collected after low-dose radiotherapy plus immunotherapy. The sequence came from a female donor with ovarian cancer. The chain links TRBV21-1 to TRBJ2-1. TRBV21-1 is annotated as a pseudogene. CDR3 sequence reads: CASSKVVLRFF. CDR3 nucleotides: TGTGCCAGCAGCAAAGTTGTACTCCGGTTCTTC.